This is a list of T cell receptor beta chains from one sample in a study of cytomegalovirus exposure and HLA in healthy donors. Data came from immunoSEQ multiplex PCR; TCRdb stores just in-frame clones and leaves some out. The table shows some 85,000 clones, with around 96% occurring only once. What was sequenced was PBMCs. These receptors were collected from a woman under 30 in good health and CMV-seronegative. The CDR3 runs from the conserved cysteine through the conserved F or W. The D gene is left open where the match is weak. Some rows have no size entry. The others give once, few or many, or a class for an expanded clone.

TRBJ2-1 | NA | TRBV5-1 | TRBD1 | CASSPGTARGWQFF | TGCGCCAGCAGCCCAGGGACAGCCAGGGGGTGGCAGTTCTTC
TRBJ2-7 | NA | TRBV7-9 | NA | CASSFPDRSASYEQYF | TGTGCCAGCAGCTTCCCGGACAGAAGTGCTTCCTACGAGCAGTACTTC
TRBJ2-7 | few | TRBV9 | NA | CASSVGDSYEQYF | TGTGCCAGCAGCGTGGGAGACTCCTACGAGCAGTACTTC
TRBJ1-1 | NA | TRBV27 | NA | CASSLARGREAFF | TGTGCCAGCAGTTTAGCGCGGGGCAGGGAAGCTTTCTTT
TRBJ1-1 | few | TRBV11-2 | NA | CASSPGGVENTEAFF | TGTGCCAGCAGCCCCGGGGGGGTCGAAAACACTGAAGCTTTCTTT
TRBJ2-7 | NA | TRBV15 | NA | CATSRPTGSAYEQYF | TGTGCCACCAGCAGACCAACAGGGAGCGCCTACGAGCAGTACTTC
TRBJ2-3 | NA | TRBV6-1 | TRBD2 | CASSEELGLAASTDTQYF | TGTGCCAGCAGTGAAGAGTTGGGACTAGCAGCTAGCACAGATACGCAGTATTTT
TRBJ1-2 | once | TRBV6-9 | NA | CASSYPLSRGGLPSGYTF | TGTGCCAGCAGTTATCCCTTGTCGCGGGGGGGGCTACCTAGCGGCTACACCTTC
TRBJ1-4 | NA | TRBV6-5 | NA | CASSSRGRANEKLFF | TGTGCCAGCAGTTCCAGGGGCAGGGCCAATGAAAAACTGTTTTTT
TRBJ2-2 | NA | TRBV19 | TRBD2 | CASRHGLAGYTGELFF | TGTGCCAGTAGACACGGACTAGCGGGGTACACCGGGGAGCTGTTTTTT
TRBJ2-5 | NA | TRBV7-2 | NA | CASSAQDGGGATQYF | TGTGCCAGCAGCGCTCAGGACGGAGGAGGGGCGACCCAGTACTTC
TRBJ1-1 | NA | TRBV6-1 | TRBD1 | CASSARGREDAEAFF | TGTGCCAGCTCGGCCAGGGGGCGAGAAGACGCTGAAGCTTTCTTT
TRBJ2-7 | NA | TRBV6-1 | NA | CASSVTGDTYEQYF | TGTGCCAGCAGTGTGACGGGGGATACCTACGAGCAGTACTTC
TRBJ2-1 | NA | TRBV2 | NA | CASSEGATYNEQFF | TGTGCCAGCAGTGAGGGGGCTACCTACAATGAGCAGTTCTTC
TRBJ1-2 | NA | TRBV6-6 | NA | CASSSRGGANYGYTF | TGTGCCAGCAGTTCTCGGGGGGGAGCTAACTATGGCTACACCTTC
TRBJ1-2 | once | TRBV5-4 | NA | CASSDTAPYGYTF | TGTGCCAGCAGCGACACAGCTCCCTATGGCTACACCTTC
TRBJ2-7 | NA | TRBV27 | TRBD2 | CASRPFGASGMYEQYF | TGTGCCAGCAGGCCTTTCGGGGCTAGCGGGATGTACGAGCAGTACTTC
TRBJ1-3 | NA | TRBV28 | NA | CASSSRSPTIYF | TGTGCCAGCAGTTCCCGTTCCCCCACCATATATTTT
TRBJ1-5 | NA | TRBV20-1 | NA | CSARRGMQHF | TGCAGTGCTAGAAGGGGAATGCAACATTTT
TRBJ2-7 | NA | TRBV20-1 | NA | CSASGYEQYF | TGCAGTGCCTCCGGCTACGAGCAGTACTTC
TRBJ2-3 | NA | TRBV7-2 | NA | CASSLVTGSNTQYF | TGTGCCAGCAGCCTTGTGACGGGATCGAATACGCAGTATTTT
TRBJ1-5 | few | TRBV15 | NA | CATSRDRIQGPQPQHF | TGTGCCACCAGCAGAGACCGTATTCAGGGGCCGCAGCCCCAGCATTTT
TRBJ2-5 | few | TRBV5-5 | NA | CASSLFSGEQETQYF | TGTGCCAGCAGCTTGTTCTCGGGGGAGCAAGAGACCCAGTACTTC
TRBJ2-7 | NA | TRBV19 | TRBD2 | CASTHGGAGGYEQYF | TGTGCCAGTACCCACGGCGGTGCGGGAGGGTACGAGCAGTACTTC
TRBJ1-4 | once | TRBV9 | NA | CASSGGDEGWGEKLFF | TGTGCCAGCAGCGGCGGGGATGAGGGATGGGGTGAAAAACTGTTTTTT
TRBJ2-7 | NA | TRBV28 | NA | CASAADTVSYEQYF | TGTGCCAGCGCCGCTGACACGGTTTCCTACGAGCAGTACTTC
TRBJ2-5 | NA | TRBV11-3 | NA | CASSLSGEETQYF | TGTGCCAGCAGCCTTTCAGGGGAAGAGACCCAGTACTTC
TRBJ2-7 | NA | TRBV5-1 | NA | CASSPPAGEQYF | TGCGCCAGCAGCCCCCCGGCAGGGGAGCAGTACTTC
TRBJ1-5 | NA | TRBV5-6 | NA | CASSISQSGGNQPQHF | TGTGCCAGCAGCATCAGTCAATCGGGGGGCAATCAGCCCCAGCATTTT
TRBJ2-6 | NA | TRBV10-3 | NA | CAIRPGSGANVLTF | TGTGCCATCCGACCGGGATCTGGGGCCAACGTCCTGACTTTC
TRBJ2-7 | NA | TRBV6-5 | NA | CASSYSYRSGQYF | TGTGCCAGCAGTTACTCGTATAGAAGTGGGCAGTACTTC
TRBJ2-7 | NA | TRBV5-1 | TRBD1 | CASSLTGQGGNEQYF | TGCGCCAGCAGCCTTACCGGACAGGGGGGAAACGAGCAGTACTTC
TRBJ1-1 | NA | TRBV7-6 | TRBD1 | CASSLGAGPGTGGLGAFF | TGTGCCAGCAGCTTGGGGGCCGGCCCCGGGACAGGGGGCCTGGGAGCTTTCTTT
TRBJ1-3 | NA | TRBV29-1 | NA | CSVESGDGNTIYF | TGCAGCGTTGAATCCGGGGATGGAAACACCATATATTTT
TRBJ2-5 | once | TRBV19 | TRBD2 | CASSIVGGLAMKTQYF | TGTGCCAGTAGTATAGTCGGAGGACTAGCAATGAAGACCCAGTACTTC
TRBJ2-1 | NA | TRBV27 | NA | CASGLDLSSYNEQFF | TGTGCCAGCGGTCTGGACTTGAGCTCCTACAATGAGCAGTTCTTC
TRBJ2-7 | NA | TRBV7-6 | NA | CASSLRGGSSYEQYF | TGTGCCAGCAGCCTCAGGGGAGGGAGCTCCTACGAGCAGTACTTC
TRBJ1-5 | NA | TRBV11-2 | TRBD1 | CASSSGQGVTYQPQHF | TGTGCCAGCAGCTCAGGACAGGGGGTAACTTATCAGCCCCAGCATTTT
TRBJ2-1 | NA | TRBV2 | NA | CASRSASSYNEQFF | TGTGCCAGCCGTTCAGCGAGCTCCTACAATGAGCAGTTCTTC
TRBJ2-7 | NA | TRBV6-5 | TRBD1 | CASSPSGTGKYEQYF | TGTGCCAGCAGTCCGTCCGGGACAGGGAAATACGAGCAGTACTTC
TRBJ2-5 | NA | TRBV27 | TRBD2 | CASSLADQETQYF | TGTGCCAGCAGTCTAGCGGACCAAGAGACCCAGTACTTC
TRBJ2-7 | once | TRBV14 | NA | CASSQSEASYEQYF | TGTGCCAGCAGCCAATCTGAGGCCTCCTACGAGCAGTACTTC
TRBJ2-3 | NA | TRBV13 | TRBD2 | CASSPGVGGADTQYF | TGTGCCAGCAGCCCCGGCGTCGGGGGGGCAGATACGCAGTATTTT
TRBJ2-1 | NA | TRBV18 | TRBD2 | CASSQTGTSGLNEQFF | TGTGCCAGCTCACAAACCGGGACTAGCGGCCTCAATGAGCAGTTCTTC
TRBJ2-3 | NA | TRBV27 | NA | CASSLMASTDTQYF | TGTGCCAGCAGTTTAATGGCTAGCACAGATACGCAGTATTTT
TRBJ2-7 | NA | TRBV27 | NA | CASKKVGVEQYF | TGTGCCAGTAAGAAAGTCGGGGTCGAGCAGTACTTC
TRBJ2-7 | NA | TRBV9 | TRBD2 | CASSVGVAGAVSEQYF | TGTGCCAGCAGCGTAGGAGTGGCGGGAGCCGTTTCCGAGCAGTACTTC
TRBJ2-7 | NA | TRBV28 | NA | CASSLSTRSYEQYF | TGTGCCAGCAGTTTAAGCACTAGGTCTTACGAGCAGTACTTC
TRBJ2-2 | NA | TRBV10-3 | TRBD2 | CAIRRTSGNDGELFF | TGTGCCATCAGAAGGACTAGCGGGAATGACGGGGAGCTGTTTTTT
TRBJ2-1 | NA | TRBV27 | NA | CASSSLPGNEQFF | TGTGCCAGCAGTTCCTTACCCGGCAATGAGCAGTTCTTC
TRBJ2-1 | once | TRBV5-6 | NA | CASSVVASLGNEQFF | TGTGCCAGCAGCGTTGTGGCTAGTCTCGGCAATGAGCAGTTCTTC
TRBJ1-3 | NA | TRBV7-8 | NA | CASSLVGGNTIYF | TGTGCCAGCAGCTTAGTCGGGGGAAACACCATATATTTT
TRBJ2-1 | NA | TRBV11-2 | NA | CASSKAVNSYNEQFF | TGTGCCAGCAGCAAAGCTGTAAACTCCTACAATGAGCAGTTCTTC
TRBJ2-3 | NA | TRBV2 | TRBD2 | CARRTSGRKVVVDTQYF | TGTGCCAGACGGACTAGCGGGAGAAAGGTAGTAGTAGATACGCAGTATTTT
TRBJ1-5 | NA | TRBV7-2 | NA | CASSRGLGAGDQPQHF | TGTGCCAGCAGTCGCGGTTTGGGGGCTGGGGATCAGCCCCAGCATTTT
TRBJ2-2 | once | TRBV7-9 | TRBD2 | CASSLGGLAGNTGELFF | TGTGCCAGCAGCTTAGGGGGACTAGCGGGAAACACCGGGGAGCTGTTTTTT
TRBJ2-1 | once | TRBV5-4 | NA | CASSLDRGSYNEQFF | TGTGCCAGCAGCTTGGATCGGGGATCCTACAATGAGCAGTTCTTC
TRBJ2-1 | NA | TRBV10-3 | TRBD2 | CAIMGGLYNEQFF | TGTGCCATCATGGGAGGGCTCTACAATGAGCAGTTCTTC
TRBJ1-4 | NA | TRBV5-8 | TRBD1 | CASSPTGGNEKLFF | TGTGCCAGCAGCCCGACAGGGGGAAATGAAAAACTGTTTTTT